Following are 6 T cell receptor beta chains from one sample sequenced in a study of T cells after yellow fever vaccination. TCRdb redid the calling of the 5' RACE reads with MiXCR, one entry per CDR3 protein. The repertoire consists of roughly 85,000 distinct CDR3 sequences, with about an eighth occurring once and the leading ten covering 20% to 25%. The source was CD8+ T cells not binding an NS4B(214-222) dextramer, sorted from PBMCs, collected approximately 22 days after the first yellow fever vaccination. All receptors come from a man younger than 35 who received the YFV17D yellow fever vaccine.

The genes are TRBV4-2 and TRBJ2-1; perhaps TRBD2 as D (5 bases). Germline CDR1 LGHNA, CDR2 YNFKEQ. V was pared by 0 bases and J by 7 bases, with 13 bases between. The CDR3 extends over 15 amino acids. This chain's CDR3 is CASSQDTASRNEQFF. Here the CDR3 DNA reads TGTGCCAGCAGCCAAGATACGGCTAGCAGGAATGAGCAGTTCTTC.

CDR3 sequence: CASHRQLQETQYF. The CDR3 DNA follows: TGTGCCAGCCACCGTCAACTCCAAGAGACCCAGTACTTC. The V and J genes are TRBV5-4 and TRBJ2-5, with D unresolved. Deletions cut 7 bases from V and 1 base from J, with 11 bases between. The CDR3 loop spans 13 amino acids. The germline V gene encodes CDR1 SGHNT and CDR2 YYREEE (reference sequence).

The chain combines TRBV6-2 or TRBV6-3 with TRBJ2-1; the D gene is possibly TRBD2 (5 bases). Germline V gene sequence: CDR1 MNHEY, CDR2 SVGEGT. The V gene lost 6 bases and the J gene lost 10 bases, with 22 bases spanning the gap. The CDR3 is 15 amino acids. This chain's CDR3 is CASRPSLGFTPEQFF. Here the CDR3 DNA reads TGTGCCAGCAGACCGTCACTAGGCTTCACCCCCGAGCAGTTCTTC.

The genes are TRBV7-8 and TRBJ2-2; D might be TRBD2 (6 bases). The CDR3 is 16 amino acids. Trimming shortened V by 4 bases and J by 3 bases, and 15 bases separated the two germline ends. Per the germline V gene, CDR1 is SGHVS and CDR2 is FQNEAQ. The CDR3 DNA follows: TGTGCCAGCAGCTCCCAGAGAAGCGGGTACACCGGGGAGCTGTTTTTT. This gives the protein CASSSQRSGYTGELFF.

This clonotype was seen a handful of times. The CDR3 DNA follows: TGTGCCAGCAGCTTAGTAGTTCTGAACACTGAAGCTTTCTTT. Translated: CASSLVVLNTEAFF. This chain uses TRBV7-9 with TRBJ1-1; D remains unclear. The V end was cut by 1 base, the J end by 0 bases, with 6 bases between. This CDR3 spans 14 amino acids. Germline CDR1 SEHNR, CDR2 FQNEAQ (reference sequence).

V is TRBV6-5 and J is TRBJ2-1, with TRBD2 matching 14 bases. The V segment lost 2 bases and the J segment 4 bases; nucleotides outside the gene matches: 10. The germline V gene encodes CDR1 MNHEY and CDR2 SVGAGI. The CDR3 spans 19 residues. CDR3 in amino acids: CASSYTGLAGGQVYNEQFF. The CDR3 nucleotides are TGTGCCAGCAGTTACACCGGACTAGCGGGGGGTCAGGTTTACAATGAGCAGTTCTTC.